These 14 T cell receptor beta chains were all obtained from the same sample, sequenced in a study of blood T cell repertoires in COVID-19. Libraries were prepared by immunoSEQ multiplex PCR; TCRdb keeps only in-frame clonotypes and omits some of them. Here the sample spans roughly 99,000 clones, about 80% being singletons. The sequenced sample was peripheral blood. These TCRs come from an older man with acute or convalescent COVID-19.

This clone was observed once. DNA for the CDR3: TGCAGTGCTAGAGGGAGAGATACGCAGTATTTT. It encodes CSARGRDTQYF. The genes are TRBV20-1 and TRBJ2-3; D unclear. The germline V gene encodes CDR1 DFQATT and CDR2 SNEGSKA (reference sequence). The V end lost 1 base, the J end lost 5 bases, and 4 bases lay between the germline ends. The CDR3 runs to 11 residues.

This clone was counted a single time. The CDR3 here is CSASWRGGVDTQYF. As DNA, the CDR3 is TGCAGTGCTAGTTGGCGGGGGGGCGTAGATACGCAGTATTTT. The chain couples TRBV20-1 to TRBJ2-3; 9 bases agree with TRBD2. Germline CDR1 and CDR2: DFQATT and SNEGSKA (reference sequence). V was clipped by 3 bases and J by 5 bases; unmatched bases: 6. The CDR3 is made up of 14 amino acids.

V is TRBV3-1 (or the pseudogene TRBV3-2) and J is TRBJ1-4, with D perhaps TRBD1 (6 bases). V gave up 5 bases and J gave up 5 bases, with 12 bases separating them. This CDR3 spans 14 amino acids. Germline V CDR1 and CDR2: LGHDT, YNNKEL (reference sequence). The CDR3 nucleotides are TGTGCCAGCAGCTCCAGGGGCCCCAATGAAAAACTGTTTTTT. Residues: CASSSRGPNEKLFF.

This rearrangement joins TRBV7-8 to TRBJ2-5; TRBD1 might be the D (6 bases). V was trimmed by 6 bases and J by 5 bases, leaving 16 bases between them. CDR1 and CDR2 from the germline V gene are SGHVS and FQNEAQ. The CDR3 is made up of 14 amino acids. The CDR3 region has the DNA TGTGCCAGCAGGGGGACAAGGATAGGGGAGACCCAGTACTTC. Amino acid sequence: CASRGTRIGETQYF.

The chain combines TRBV24-1 with TRBJ2-3; D may be TRBD2 (5 bases). This CDR3 is 11 amino acids long. Trimming took 7 bases from V and 5 from J, leaving 6 bases between them. The germline gives CDR1 KGHDR, CDR2 SFDVKD. CDR3 protein: CATRRGDTQYF. CDR3 nucleotides: TGTGCCACCAGACGGGGAGATACGCAGTATTTT.

The chain employs TRBV7-9 and TRBJ1-1; 9 nucleotides align to TRBD1. J gave up 7 bases and V 5 bases, and 8 bases lay outside the gene matches. CDR1 is SEHNR, CDR2 FQNEAQ, per germline (reference sequence). This CDR3 has 14 amino acids. The chain's CDR3 is CASSPLRQGVEAFF. CDR3 sequence (DNA): TGTGCCAGCAGCCCCCTGCGACAGGGGGTTGAAGCTTTCTTT.

The chain recombines TRBV7-9 with TRBJ2-1; TRBD2 agrees at 11 bases. The CDR3 extends over 15 amino acids. V gave up 4 bases and J gave up 15 bases; unmatched junction bases: 14. The germline V gene encodes CDR1 SEHNR and CDR2 FQNEAQ (reference sequence). As DNA, the CDR3 is TGTGCCAGCAGCTCTAGCGGGGGGTCAACGCCGTTTCGGTTCTTC. Translated: CASSSSGGSTPFRFF.

V and J are TRBV18 and TRBJ2-2, with a tentative D call TRBD1 (5 bases). The V end lost 0 bases, the J end lost 0 bases, and 5 bases lay between the germline ends. Germline V gene lookup returns CDR1 KGHSH and CDR2 LQKENI. This CDR3 spans 15 amino acids. The CDR3 region has the DNA TGTGCCAGCTCACCACCGGGGCCGAACACCGGGGAGCTGTTTTTT. It is translated as CASSPPGPNTGELFF.

The chain is built from TRBV19 and TRBJ1-1, with a weak D call TRBD1 (5 bases). The germline V and J ends were trimmed by 5 bases and 0 bases, with 7 bases remaining between them. CDR3 size: 13 residues. Germline CDR1 LNHDA, CDR2 SQIVND (reference sequence). In DNA form, the CDR3 reads TGTGCCAGTAGTTCCAGGGTGAACACTGAAGCTTTCTTT. This encodes CASSSRVNTEAFF.

The CDR3 reads CASSAQGGGYGYTF. The CDR3 DNA reads TGTGCCAGCAGCGCTCAGGGTGGGGGGTATGGCTACACCTTC. V and J are TRBV5-8 and TRBJ1-2, with a weak D call TRBD1 (5 bases). Trimming took off 4 bases at V and 5 bases at J, with 15 bases between the two ends. The length of the CDR3 is 14 residues. CDR1 and CDR2 (germline): SGHTS, YDEGEE.

The DNA for the CDR3 is TGCGCCAGCAGCTTGTGGGGGACAGAGGGAAACACCATATATTTT. Translation: CASSLWGTEGNTIYF. V usage is TRBV5-1 and J usage is TRBJ1-3; 7 bases are a match to TRBD1. The length of the CDR3 is 15 residues. Germline CDR1 reads SGHRS; CDR2 reads YFSETQ. Losses at the gene ends were 1 base for V and 4 bases for J; bases not matched to a gene: 5.

V and J are TRBV19 and TRBJ1-1; D is unclear. With 4 bases removed from V and 4 bases from J, the gap between germline ends came to 13 bases. The length of the CDR3 is 14 residues. Germline loops: CDR1 LNHDA, CDR2 SQIVND (reference sequence). Here the CDR3 reads CASSRSETSTEAFF. The CDR3 region has the DNA TGTGCCAGTAGTAGGAGTGAGACTTCCACTGAAGCTTTCTTT.

As concerns this clone: In the same sample, other DNA sequences code for this CDR3. CDR3 coding DNA: TGCGCCAGCAGCCAAGATGAACTAACTGGAAACACCATATATTTT. Protein sequence: CASSQDELTGNTIYF. The genes are TRBV4-1 and TRBJ1-3; D remains unclear. Between the trimmed V and J ends, which lost 0 bases and 2 bases, there was a span of 8 bases. CDR3 length equals 15 residues. Germline CDR1 and CDR2: MGHRA and YSYEKL.

This clone was seen a single time. The chain has TRBV2 and TRBJ1-4; no clear D gene. Trimming shortened V by 6 bases and J by 5 bases, and 19 bases separated the two germline ends. Germline-derived CDR1 and CDR2 are SNHLY and FYNNEI. The CDR3 is made up of 16 amino acids. This chain's CDR3 is CASRPLGKGGNEKLFF. DNA of the CDR3: TGTGCCAGCAGACCCCTTGGCAAAGGCGGAAATGAAAAACTGTTTTTT.